The 21 T cell receptor beta chains below were found in one sample sequenced in a study of cytomegalovirus exposure and HLA in healthy donors. PCR employed 60 Vbeta and 13 Jbeta primers. Clones were sequenced by immunoSEQ multiplex PCR, and TCRdb holds only the in-frame ones, with some missing. This sample has approximately 72,000 clones, with 60% to 85% found just once. Sequencing was carried out using PBMCs. The receptor source for this set is a male donor in good health and CMV-seropositive.

This chain links TRBV4-2 with TRBJ2-2; the match to TRBD1 covers 10 bases. The CDR3 loop spans 17 amino acids. CDR1 LGHNA and CDR2 YNFKEQ come from the germline V gene. The V and J ends lost 0 bases and 7 bases, in that order; junction bases with no gene match: 8. CDR3 sequence (DNA): TGTGCCAGCAGCCAAGATCCACGACAGGGGGCTTACGGGGAGCTGTTTTTT. Translation gives CASSQDPRQGAYGELFF.

The chain has TRBV2 and TRBJ2-7; 7 bases are shared with TRBD1. CDR3 length: 14 amino acids. The V and J ends lost 4 bases and 4 bases, in that order; junction bases with no gene match: 7. Germline values: CDR1 SNHLY, CDR2 FYNNEI. CDR3 nucleotide sequence: TGTGCCAGCAGTGGGGGCAGGGGGAAGTACGAGCAGTACTTC. The encoded protein is CASSGGRGKYEQYF.

The chain has TRBV6-1 and TRBJ1-1; tentative D call: TRBD1 (5 bases). Germline assignment: CDR1 MNHNS and CDR2 SASEGT. CDR3 size: 15 residues. V was trimmed by 6 bases and J by 3 bases, leaving 17 bases between them. In DNA, the CDR3 is TGTGCCAGCAGGGCAGCTTATGGAGGGGACACTGAAGCTTTCTTT. As protein: CASRAAYGGDTEAFF.

The CDR3 reads CASTERDRGQNTEAFF. The CDR3, as DNA: TGCGCCAGCACCGAGAGGGACAGGGGACAGAACACTGAAGCTTTCTTT. The J gene is TRBJ1-1, the V gene TRBV10-2, with 10 bases that match TRBD1. Germline CDR1 reads WSHSY; CDR2 reads SAAADI. This CDR3 spans 16 amino acids. Trimming at V came to 7 bases and at J to 1 base, leaving 9 bases not matched to a gene.

The rearrangement links TRBV7-9 to TRBJ2-1, with a possible D match to TRBD2 (6 bases). V was shortened by 6 bases and J by 5 bases, with 14 bases between the two germline ends. CDR3 length: 14 residues. CDR1 and CDR2 (germline): SEHNR, FQNEAQ (reference sequence). The CDR3 spells CASRNSGGHNEQFF. The DNA for the CDR3 is TGTGCCAGCAGGAATAGCGGAGGACACAATGAGCAGTTCTTC.

The genes are TRBV28 and TRBJ2-7; D is perhaps TRBD1 (5 bases). The CDR3 loop spans 15 amino acids. Between the trimmed V and J ends, which lost 3 bases and 4 bases, there was a span of 16 bases. Germline V gene data show CDR1 as MDHEN and CDR2 as SYDVKM. CDR3 protein: CASSLSFRARYEQYF. CDR3 in DNA: TGTGCCAGCAGTTTGAGTTTCAGGGCGCGTTACGAGCAGTACTTC.

The chain has TRBV5-4 and TRBJ2-5, with a possible D match to TRBD2 (6 bases). The CDR3 loop spans 14 amino acids. V lost 1 base to trimming and J lost 5 bases, with 12 bases between them. Germline assignment: CDR1 SGHNT and CDR2 YYREEE (reference sequence). CDR3 region: CASSLHGGAETQYF. For the CDR3, the DNA is TGTGCCAGCAGCTTGCATGGCGGGGCGGAGACCCAGTACTTC.

CDR3 sequence reads: CASSPGQSNSPLHF. The DNA for the CDR3 is TGTGCCAGCAGCCCAGGACAGTCAAATTCACCCCTCCACTTT. The chain combines TRBV7-3 with TRBJ1-6, with D tentatively TRBD1 (6 bases). This CDR3 region has 14 residues. V gave up 5 bases and J gave up 7 bases, with 12 bases separating them. The germline V gene has CDR1 SGHTA and CDR2 FQGTGA.

For this clone: A read error may produce the germline difference seen at one junction end. The CDR3 DNA reads TGTGCCAGCAGATACTCCCTAGCGGACTCAAAAGAGACCCAGTACTTC. Residues: CASRYSLADSKETQYF. This sequence joins TRBV6-6 and TRBJ2-5; 7 bases are a match to TRBD2. The germline V gene has CDR1 MNHNY and CDR2 SVGAGI (reference sequence). This CDR3 comprises 16 residues.

The CDR3 is CASSELPGEQYF. Here the CDR3 DNA reads TGTGCCAGCAGTGAACTGCCGGGGGAGCAGTACTTC. The chain links TRBV6-1 to TRBJ2-7; possible D gene TRBD2, 5 bases. The V end lost 2 bases, the J end lost 7 bases, and 9 bases lay between the germline ends. There are 12 residues in the CDR3. The germline CDR1 and CDR2 sequences are MNHNS and SASEGT.

CDR3 region: CASSYSGGGYTF. The CDR3 DNA reads as TGTGCCAGCAGTTATTCCGGGGGTGGCTACACCTTC. V gene TRBV6-5 combines with J gene TRBJ1-2; possibly TRBD1 for D (5 bases). Trimming removed 3 bases at V and 7 bases at J, with 9 bases between. Germline CDR1 MNHEY, CDR2 SVGAGI. The CDR3 contains 12 residues.

This clone was detected a few times. The gene calls are TRBV28 and TRBJ2-5; the D gene is possibly TRBD2 (6 bases). Deletions cut 7 bases from V and 0 bases from J, with 12 bases between. Per germline, CDR1 MDHEN and CDR2 SYDVKM. The CDR3 spans 14 residues. CDR3 residues: CASTAGRNQETQYF. The DNA of the CDR3 is TGTGCCAGCACTGCGGGACGGAACCAAGAGACCCAGTACTTC. The variable domain in full, completed from reference TRBV28 and TRBJ2-5, reads DVKVTQSSRYLVKRTGEKVFLECVQDMDHENMFWYRQDPGLGLRLIYFSYDVKMKEKGDIPEGYSVSREKKERFSLILESASTNQTSMYLCASTAGRNQETQYFGPGTRLLVL.

In this sample, this clone turned up a few times. This chain connects TRBV5-4 to TRBJ1-1; the D gene is possibly TRBD1 (6 bases). Per the germline V gene, CDR1 is SGHNT and CDR2 is YYREEE (reference sequence). The CDR3 extends over 14 amino acids. With 1 base removed from V and 7 bases from J, the gap between germline ends came to 14 bases. The CDR3: CASSLWTVQYEAFF. The DNA for the CDR3 is TGTGCCAGCAGCTTGTGGACAGTGCAATATGAAGCTTTCTTT.

J is TRBJ2-3 and V is TRBV7-2; 10 bases align to TRBD2. Trimming removed 4 bases from V and 2 bases from J; junction bases left unmatched: 6. CDR1 and CDR2 (germline): SGHTA, FQGNSA. This CDR3 region has 16 residues. The CDR3 DNA reads TGTGCCAGCAGCTCCAAGCGGGGGGGCCACACAGATACGCAGTATTTT. Amino acids: CASSSKRGGHTDTQYF.

The sample holds a few counts of this clone. This chain joins TRBV5-8 and TRBJ1-4; TRBD1 might be the D (5 bases). The V gene's germline CDR1 is SGHTS and CDR2 YDEGEE. The CDR3 is 15 amino acids. The V and J ends lost 6 bases and 9 bases respectively, with 21 bases between them. The CDR3 DNA sequence: TGTGCCAGCACCTTTGCGTGGGACTCTGGGCAAAAACTGTTTTTT. Encoded protein: CASTFAWDSGQKLFF. Using reference TRBV5-8 and TRBJ1-4 for the parts outside the CDR3, the full variable domain is EAGVTQSPTHLIKTRGQQATLRCSPISGHTSVYWYQQALGLGLQFLLWYDEGEERNRGNFPPRFSGRQFPNYSSELNVNALELEDSALYLCASTFAWDSGQKLFFGSGTQLSVL.

This chain links TRBV5-8 with TRBJ1-5; D possibly corresponds to TRBD1 (5 bases). The V end was cut by 0 bases, the J end by 0 bases, with 7 bases between. Germline V CDR1 and CDR2: SGHTS, YDEGEE. The CDR3 has 15 amino acids. The CDR3: CASSLGQYSNQPQHF. In nucleotides, the CDR3 is TGTGCCAGCAGCTTGGGACAGTATAGCAATCAGCCCCAGCATTTT.

This sequence joins TRBV6-6 and TRBJ2-5; 7 bases are a match to TRBD1. With 2 bases clipped from V and 14 bases from J, the junction kept 5 bases outside the gene matches. Germline V gene data show CDR1 as MNHNY and CDR2 as SVGAGI (reference sequence). The CDR3 extends over 11 amino acids. The CDR3 region is CASSYRDSFYF. The CDR3 nucleotides are TGTGCCAGCAGTTACAGGGACAGTTTTTACTTC.

The CDR3 bases are TGTGCCAGCAGTTACACAAGAGGACAGGCTCGTGGCTACACCTTC. Residues: CASSYTRGQARGYTF. The chain links TRBV6-5 to TRBJ1-2, with 7 bases that match TRBD1. The V segment lost 2 bases and the J segment 7 bases; nucleotides outside the gene matches: 10. The CDR3 sequence is 15 residues long. CDR1 is MNHEY and CDR2 is SVGAGI in the germline V gene.

The chain employs TRBV5-1 and TRBJ2-7; perhaps TRBD2 as D (7 bases). This CDR3 region has 15 residues. The germline V and J ends were trimmed by 4 bases and 4 bases, with 18 bases remaining between them. In germline, CDR1 is SGHRS, CDR2 YFSETQ. The CDR3 DNA follows: TGCGCCAGCAGCCCGTTTGTGGGGGGGCGGTACGAGCAGTACTTC. Translation: CASSPFVGGRYEQYF.

This clone was observed a handful of times. The rearrangement links TRBV30 to TRBJ1-5, with D perhaps TRBD1 (5 bases). The V gene's germline CDR1 is GTSNPN and CDR2 SVGIG (reference sequence). Trimming cost V 5 bases and J 4 bases, with 12 bases left between them. The length of the CDR3 is 13 residues. CDR3 in DNA: TGTGCCTGGGGAATGACAGCGAATCAGCCCCAGCATTTT. Translated: CAWGMTANQPQHF.

V gene TRBV7-9 combines with J gene TRBJ2-3; 9 nucleotides agree with TRBD2. J lost 4 bases, V lost 2 bases, and 7 bases had no gene match. Germline loops: CDR1 SEHNR, CDR2 FQNEAQ (reference sequence). This CDR3 is 16 amino acids long. CDR3 DNA sequence: TGTGCCAGCAGCTTAAATAGCGGGGGAGGTGCAGATACGCAGTATTTT. Amino acid sequence: CASSLNSGGGADTQYF.